This T cell receptor beta chain was documented in a study of T cell responses to AZD1222 COVID-19 vaccine. Study outcomes and limitations: Regions 160-218 and 743-854 held dominance among vaccine-associated CD4 TCRs, which spanned spike. Repertoires were obtained only post-peak T cell response. Epitopes outside B.1.351 and B.1.1.7 mutated regions reportedly drew nearly half of spike TCRs. The donor group comprised mostly white British people and more females; the analysis possibly underestimated clonal diversity.

Points on this clone: Its specificity is unknown.

The V gene end was trimmed by 2 bases and the J gene end by 4 bases; junction bases not matched to a gene: 5. CDR1 is MDHEN, CDR2 SYDVKM, per germline. CDR3 length equals 15 residues. Sequenced by immunoSEQ multiplex PCR; TCRdb stores in-frame clones only, minus some. The top ten clones hold about 20% of a sample with around 45,000 clones, 80% of them seen once. This receptor was obtained from an adult who received the MenACWY meningococcal vaccine as a control. The sample here was peripheral blood, taken 28 days after the second dose of the MenACWY control vaccine. The V and J genes are TRBV28 and TRBJ1-1, with TRBD1 matching over 9 bases. For the CDR3, the DNA is TGTGCCAGCAGTTTAGCGGGACAGGGAAGCACTGAAGCTTTCTTT. Encoded protein: CASSLAGQGSTEAFF.